The 5 T cell receptor beta chains below were found in one sample sequenced in a study of cytomegalovirus exposure and HLA in healthy donors. This PCR relied on a set of 60 Vbeta primers and 13 Jbeta primers. The data were produced by immunoSEQ multiplex PCR, yet TCRdb's version contains in-frame clones alone and is incomplete. The sample lists fewer than 120,000 clones; more than 65% were seen once. The sequencing sample was made of PBMCs. The receptors here all came from a man aged 25-40 years in good health and CMV-seropositive.

This clone was detected only a few times. CDR3: CASSRRRVEAFF. CDR3 sequence (DNA): TGTGCCAGCAGCCGTCGGAGGGTTGAAGCTTTCTTT. V and J are TRBV11-2 and TRBJ1-1; the D is unclear. The CDR3 sequence is 12 residues long. Germline V gene sequence: CDR1 SGHAT, CDR2 FQNNGV. Deletions cut 5 bases from V and 7 bases from J, with 11 bases between.

The chain's CDR3 is CASSHLRLADEQYF. DNA for the CDR3: TGTGCCAGCAGTCATCTCCGACTAGCTGACGAGCAGTACTTC. The rearrangement joins TRBV28 to TRBJ2-7; TRBD2 matches at 7 bases. After removal of 5 bases from V and 5 bases from J, the junction contained 9 bases not matched to a gene. The V gene's germline CDR1 is MDHEN and CDR2 SYDVKM. The length of the CDR3 is 14 residues.

The chain carries TRBV7-2 and TRBJ2-1, with TRBD2 matching 15 bases. The CDR3 has 18 amino acids. J gave up 0 bases and V 5 bases, and 5 bases lay outside the gene matches. Germline assignment: CDR1 SGHTA and CDR2 FQGNSA. The CDR3 loop reads CASSLRTSGGASYNEQFF. In DNA, the CDR3 is TGTGCCAGCAGCCTAAGGACTAGCGGGGGGGCCTCCTACAATGAGCAGTTCTTC.

The CDR3 is CASSEFSDSPLREQYF. Here the CDR3 DNA reads TGCGCCAGCAGTGAGTTCTCAGATAGCCCTCTGAGGGAGCAGTACTTC. This chain joins TRBV10-2 and TRBJ2-7, with D unresolved. The CDR3 is made up of 16 amino acids. V was pared by 1 base and J by 7 bases, with 20 bases between. Germline assignment: CDR1 WSHSY and CDR2 SAAADI.

This chain joins TRBV5-4 and TRBJ2-2, with D unresolved. The CDR3 contains 12 residues. Trimming cost V 2 bases and J 8 bases, with 7 bases left between them. Germline V gene sequence: CDR1 SGHNT, CDR2 YYREEE (reference sequence). CDR3 nucleotide sequence: TGTGCCAGCAGCTTCTCGGTAGGGGAGCTGTTTTTT. This codes for CASSFSVGELFF.